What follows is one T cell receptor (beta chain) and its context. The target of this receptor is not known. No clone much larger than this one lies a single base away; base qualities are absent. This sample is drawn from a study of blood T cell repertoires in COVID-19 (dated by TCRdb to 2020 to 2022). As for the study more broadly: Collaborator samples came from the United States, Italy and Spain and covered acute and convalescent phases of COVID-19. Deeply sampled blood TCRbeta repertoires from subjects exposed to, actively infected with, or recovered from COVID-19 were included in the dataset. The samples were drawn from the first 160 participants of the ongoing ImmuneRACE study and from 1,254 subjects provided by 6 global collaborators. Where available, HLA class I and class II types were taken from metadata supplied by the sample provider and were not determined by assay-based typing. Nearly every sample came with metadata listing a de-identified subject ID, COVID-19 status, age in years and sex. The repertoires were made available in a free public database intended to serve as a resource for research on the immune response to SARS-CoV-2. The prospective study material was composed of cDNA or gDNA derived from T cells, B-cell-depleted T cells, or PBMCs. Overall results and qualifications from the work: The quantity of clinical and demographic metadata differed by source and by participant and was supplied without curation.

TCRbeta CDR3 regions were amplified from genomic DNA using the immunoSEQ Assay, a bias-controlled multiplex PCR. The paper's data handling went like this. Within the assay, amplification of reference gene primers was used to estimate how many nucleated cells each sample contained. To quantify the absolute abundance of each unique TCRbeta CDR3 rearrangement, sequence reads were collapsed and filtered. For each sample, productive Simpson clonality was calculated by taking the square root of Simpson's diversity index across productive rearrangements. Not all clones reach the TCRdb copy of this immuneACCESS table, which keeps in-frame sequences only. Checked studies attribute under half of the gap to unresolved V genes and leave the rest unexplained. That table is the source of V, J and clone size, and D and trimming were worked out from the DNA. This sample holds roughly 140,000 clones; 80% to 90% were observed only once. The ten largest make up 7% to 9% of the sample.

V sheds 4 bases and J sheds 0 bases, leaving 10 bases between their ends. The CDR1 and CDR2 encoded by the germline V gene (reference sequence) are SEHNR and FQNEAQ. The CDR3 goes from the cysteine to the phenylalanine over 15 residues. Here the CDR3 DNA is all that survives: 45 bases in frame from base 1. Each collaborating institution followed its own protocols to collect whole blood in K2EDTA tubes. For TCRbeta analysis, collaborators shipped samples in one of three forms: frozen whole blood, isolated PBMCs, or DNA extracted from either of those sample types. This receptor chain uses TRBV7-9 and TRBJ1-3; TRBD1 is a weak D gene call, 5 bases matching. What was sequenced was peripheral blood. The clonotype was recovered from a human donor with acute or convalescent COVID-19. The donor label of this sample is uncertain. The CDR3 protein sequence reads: CASSSTGLSGNTIYF. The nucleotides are TGTGCCAGCAGCTCCACAGGTCTCTCTGGAAACACCATATATTTT.